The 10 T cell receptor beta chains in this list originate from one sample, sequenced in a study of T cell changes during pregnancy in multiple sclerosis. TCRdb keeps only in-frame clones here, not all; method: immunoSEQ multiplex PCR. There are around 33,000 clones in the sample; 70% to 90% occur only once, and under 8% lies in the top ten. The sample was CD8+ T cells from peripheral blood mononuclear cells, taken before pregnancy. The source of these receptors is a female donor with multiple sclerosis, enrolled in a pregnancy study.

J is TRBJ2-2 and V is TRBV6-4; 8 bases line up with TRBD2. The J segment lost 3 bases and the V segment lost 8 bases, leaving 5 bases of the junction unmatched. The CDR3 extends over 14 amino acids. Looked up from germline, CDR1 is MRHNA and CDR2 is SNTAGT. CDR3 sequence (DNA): TGTGCCAGCGGACCGGGACTAGACACCGGGGAGCTGTTTTTT. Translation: CASGPGLDTGELFF.

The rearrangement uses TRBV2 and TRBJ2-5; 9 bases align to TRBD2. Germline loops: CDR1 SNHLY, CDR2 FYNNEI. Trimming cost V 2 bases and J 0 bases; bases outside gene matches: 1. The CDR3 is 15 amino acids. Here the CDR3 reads CASSELAGYQETQYF. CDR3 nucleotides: TGTGCCAGCAGTGAACTAGCGGGGTACCAAGAGACCCAGTACTTC.

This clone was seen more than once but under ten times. DNA of the CDR3: TGTGCCAGCAGTGAGGGAACAGGGATCACTGAAGCTTTCTTT. Protein sequence: CASSEGTGITEAFF. The chain has TRBV27 and TRBJ1-1; D is perhaps TRBD1 (6 bases). Deletions cut 5 bases from V and 4 bases from J, with 14 bases between. Germline assignment: CDR1 MNHEY and CDR2 SMNVEV (reference sequence). The CDR3 spans 14 residues.

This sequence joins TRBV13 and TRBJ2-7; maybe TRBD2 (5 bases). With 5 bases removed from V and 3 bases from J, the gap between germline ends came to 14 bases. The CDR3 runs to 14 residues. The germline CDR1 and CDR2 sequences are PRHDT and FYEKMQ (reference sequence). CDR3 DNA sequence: TGTGCCAGCAGCCAGTCCCCCGAGGGCTACGAGCAGTACTTC. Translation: CASSQSPEGYEQYF.

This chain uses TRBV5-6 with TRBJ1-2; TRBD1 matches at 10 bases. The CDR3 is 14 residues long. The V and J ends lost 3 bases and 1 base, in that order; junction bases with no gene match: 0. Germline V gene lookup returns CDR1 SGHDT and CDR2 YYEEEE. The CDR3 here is CASSWDRGNYGYTF. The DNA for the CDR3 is TGTGCCAGCAGCTGGGACAGGGGTAACTATGGCTACACCTTC.

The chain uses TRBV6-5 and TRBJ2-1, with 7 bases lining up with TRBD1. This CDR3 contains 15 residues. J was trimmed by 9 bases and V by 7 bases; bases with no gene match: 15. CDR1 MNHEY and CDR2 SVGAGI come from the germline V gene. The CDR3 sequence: CASTPWAGQAGEQFF. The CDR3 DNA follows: TGTGCCAGCACCCCGTGGGCAGGACAGGCTGGTGAGCAGTTCTTC.

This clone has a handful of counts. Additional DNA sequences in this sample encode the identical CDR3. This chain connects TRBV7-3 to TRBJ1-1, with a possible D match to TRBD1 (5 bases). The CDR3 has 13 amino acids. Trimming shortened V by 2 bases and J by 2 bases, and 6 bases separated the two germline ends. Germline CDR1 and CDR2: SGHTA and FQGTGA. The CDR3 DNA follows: TGTGCCAGCAGCTTAGGACAAAACACTGAAGCTTTCTTT. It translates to CASSLGQNTEAFF.

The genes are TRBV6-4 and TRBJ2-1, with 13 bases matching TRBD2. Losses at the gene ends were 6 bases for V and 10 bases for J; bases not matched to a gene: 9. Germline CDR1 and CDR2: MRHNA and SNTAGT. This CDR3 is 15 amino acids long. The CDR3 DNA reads TGTGCCAGCAGCGCGACTAGCGGGGGGAATCGGGAGCAGTTCTTC. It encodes CASSATSGGNREQFF.

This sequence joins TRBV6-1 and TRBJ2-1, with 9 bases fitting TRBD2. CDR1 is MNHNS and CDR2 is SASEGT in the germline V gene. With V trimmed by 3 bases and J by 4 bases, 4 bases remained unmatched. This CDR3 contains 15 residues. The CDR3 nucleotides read TGTGCCAGCAGTGAGTCTGCGGGGGGGTACAATGAGCAGTTCTTC. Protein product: CASSESAGGYNEQFF.

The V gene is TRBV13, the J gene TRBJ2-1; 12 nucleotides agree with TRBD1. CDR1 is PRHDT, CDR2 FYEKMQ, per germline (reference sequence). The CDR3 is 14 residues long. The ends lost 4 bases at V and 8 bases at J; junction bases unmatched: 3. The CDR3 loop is CASSSGDRGHEQFF. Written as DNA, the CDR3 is TGTGCCAGCAGCTCGGGGGACAGGGGGCATGAGCAGTTCTTC. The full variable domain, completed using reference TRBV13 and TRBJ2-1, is AAGVIQSPRHLIKEKRETATLKCYPIPRHDTVYWYQQGPGQDPQFLISFYEKMQSDKGSIPDRFSAQQFSDYHSELNMSSLELGDSALYFCASSSGDRGHEQFFGPGTRLTVL.